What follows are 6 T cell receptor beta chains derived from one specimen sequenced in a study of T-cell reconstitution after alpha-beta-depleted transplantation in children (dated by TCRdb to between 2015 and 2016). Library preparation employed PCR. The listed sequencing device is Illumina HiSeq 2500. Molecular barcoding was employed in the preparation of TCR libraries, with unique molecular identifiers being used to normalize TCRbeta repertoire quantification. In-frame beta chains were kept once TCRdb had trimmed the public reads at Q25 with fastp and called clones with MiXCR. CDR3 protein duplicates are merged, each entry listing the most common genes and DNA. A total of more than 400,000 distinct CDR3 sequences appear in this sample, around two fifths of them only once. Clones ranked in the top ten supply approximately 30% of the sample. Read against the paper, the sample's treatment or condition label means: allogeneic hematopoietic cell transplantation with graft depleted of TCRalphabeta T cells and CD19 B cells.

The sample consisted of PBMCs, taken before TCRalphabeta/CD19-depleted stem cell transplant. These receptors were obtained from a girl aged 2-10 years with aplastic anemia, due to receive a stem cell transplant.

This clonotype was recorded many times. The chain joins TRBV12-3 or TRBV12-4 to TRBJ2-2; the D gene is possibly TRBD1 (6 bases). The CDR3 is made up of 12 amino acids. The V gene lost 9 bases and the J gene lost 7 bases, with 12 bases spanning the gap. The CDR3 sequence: CASSGAFGELFF. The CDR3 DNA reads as TGTGCCAGTTCAGGGGCTTTCGGGGAGCTGTTTTTT.

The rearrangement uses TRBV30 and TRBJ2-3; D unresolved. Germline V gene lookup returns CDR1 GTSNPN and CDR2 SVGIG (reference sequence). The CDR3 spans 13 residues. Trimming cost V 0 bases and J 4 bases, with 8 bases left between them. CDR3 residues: CAWSVGSADTQYF. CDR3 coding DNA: TGTGCCTGGAGTGTAGGTTCAGCAGATACGCAGTATTTT.

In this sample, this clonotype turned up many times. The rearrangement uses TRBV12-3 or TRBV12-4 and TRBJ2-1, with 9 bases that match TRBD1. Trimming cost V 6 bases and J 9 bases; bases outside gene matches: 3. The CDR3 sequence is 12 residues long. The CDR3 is CASSRQGGEQFF. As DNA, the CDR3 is TGTGCCAGCAGCCGACAGGGGGGTGAGCAGTTCTTC.

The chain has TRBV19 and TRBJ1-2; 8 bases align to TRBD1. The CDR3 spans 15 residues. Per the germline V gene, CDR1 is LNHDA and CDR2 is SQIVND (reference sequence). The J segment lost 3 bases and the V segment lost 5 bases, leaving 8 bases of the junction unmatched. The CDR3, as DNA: TGTGCCAGTAGTCCCTCCGGGACAGGCTACTATGGCTACACCTTC. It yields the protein CASSPSGTGYYGYTF.

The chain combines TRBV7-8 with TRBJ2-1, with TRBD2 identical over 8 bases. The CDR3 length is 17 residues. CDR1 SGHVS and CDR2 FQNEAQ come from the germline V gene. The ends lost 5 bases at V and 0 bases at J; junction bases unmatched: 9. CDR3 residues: CASSGGTSGSSYNEQFF. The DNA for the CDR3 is TGTGCCAGCAGCGGGGGAACTAGCGGAAGCTCCTACAATGAGCAGTTCTTC.

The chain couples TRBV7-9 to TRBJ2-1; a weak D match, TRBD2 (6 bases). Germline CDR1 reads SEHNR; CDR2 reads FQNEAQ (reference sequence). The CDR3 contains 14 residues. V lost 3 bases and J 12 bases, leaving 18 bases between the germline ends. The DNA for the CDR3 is TGTGCCAGCAGCTTTGACATGGGCACTAGCTCGCAGTTCTTC. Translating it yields CASSFDMGTSSQFF.